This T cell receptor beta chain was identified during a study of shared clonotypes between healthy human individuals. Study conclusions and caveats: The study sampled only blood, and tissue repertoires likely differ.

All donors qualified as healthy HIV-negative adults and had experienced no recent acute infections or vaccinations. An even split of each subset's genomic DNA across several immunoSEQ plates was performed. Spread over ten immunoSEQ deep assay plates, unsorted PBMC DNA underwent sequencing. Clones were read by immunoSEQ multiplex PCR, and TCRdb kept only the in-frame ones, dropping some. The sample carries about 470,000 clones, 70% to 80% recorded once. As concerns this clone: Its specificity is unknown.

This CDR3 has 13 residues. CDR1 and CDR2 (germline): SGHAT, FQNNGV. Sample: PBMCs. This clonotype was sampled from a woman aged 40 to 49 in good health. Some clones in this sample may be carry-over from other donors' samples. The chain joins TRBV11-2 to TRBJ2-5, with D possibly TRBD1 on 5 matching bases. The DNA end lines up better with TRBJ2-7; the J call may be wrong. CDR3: CASSLGSGFEQYF. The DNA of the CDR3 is TGTGCCAGCAGCTTAGGGTCAGGGTTCGAGCAGTACTTC.